These T cell receptor beta chains were read from a single sample in a study of response to subunit inactivated influenza vaccine. TCRdb re-derived calls from the RT-PCR reads in MiXCR, one entry per CDR3 protein. The repertoire holds about 700,000 distinct CDR3 sequences, with approximately 13% as singletons. The sequenced sample was PBMCs from blood, obtained around two weeks before vaccination. These receptors were obtained from a man between 45 and 60 years old who received an inactivated influenza vaccine. The CDR3 runs from the conserved cysteine through the conserved F or W. A D gene is named only where the DNA matches it firmly. Where a row states a size, it is once, few, many or the class of an expanded clone; other rows omit it.

d_call,clone_size,v_call,j_call,cdr3_nt,cdr3_aa
NA,NA,TRBV11-2,TRBJ2-1,TGTGCCAGCAGCTTAGGACATACGGAGGGAAGAAATGAGCAGTTCTTC,CASSLGHTEGRNEQFF
TRBD1,many,TRBV28,TRBJ2-7,TGTGCCAGCAGTTTAGGGGACAGGGAGGTCTACGAGCAGTACTTC,CASSLGDREVYEQYF
NA,NA,TRBV6-2/TRBV6-3,TRBJ1-1,TGTGCCAGCAGTAGACAGACGATGAACACTGAAGCTTTCTTT,CASSRQTMNTEAFF
NA,few,TRBV6-4,TRBJ1-1,TGTGCCAGCAGTCGCACCACGAACACTGAAGCTTTCTTT,CASSRTTNTEAFF
NA,few,TRBV28,TRBJ2-2,TGTGCCAGCAGTTTATATAGTGTCAGGGCGAACACCGGGGAGCTGTTTTTT,CASSLYSVRANTGELFF
NA,NA,TRBV7-9,TRBJ1-1,TGTGCCAGCAGCTCGTCGGCCCACACTGAAGCTTTCTTT,CASSSSAHTEAFF
TRBD2,NA,TRBV29-1,TRBJ2-1,TGCAGCGTTTGGGGTGGACTAGCGGGGGCCTACAATGAGCAGTTCTTC,CSVWGGLAGAYNEQFF
NA,few,TRBV9,TRBJ2-3,TGTGCCAGCGCGACGGGGGAGGGCACAGATACGCAGTATTTT,CASATGEGTDTQYF
NA,few,TRBV3-1,TRBJ2-1,TGTGCCAGCAGCCAACTAGGGACGGACTACAATGAGCAGTTCTTC,CASSQLGTDYNEQFF
NA,NA,TRBV5-1,TRBJ2-7,TGCGCCAGCAGCCCCCAGCCGGGACAAGGCCTAGAGGAGCAGTACTTC,CASSPQPGQGLEEQYF
NA,NA,TRBV5-8,TRBJ2-5,TGTGCCAGCAGCTTGGGACTGTCCGGAGAGACCCAGTACTTC,CASSLGLSGETQYF
TRBD2,NA,TRBV27,TRBJ2-1,TGTGCCAGCAGTTTATCACTGACTAGCGGAGGGGGGAGGCAGTTCTTC,CASSLSLTSGGGRQFF
NA,NA,TRBV5-6,TRBJ1-6,TGTGCCAGCAGCCGAGCCGGGACTGCGGCGGGGTCACCCCTCCACTTT,CASSRAGTAAGSPLHF
NA,NA,TRBV5-1,TRBJ2-3,TGCGCCAGCTCATTTACGGACCCCACAGATACGCAGTATTTT,CASSFTDPTDTQYF
NA,NA,TRBV6-2/TRBV6-3,TRBJ2-1,TGTGCCAGCAGTTGGGGCCAAGCAAAACAGTTCTTC,CASSWGQAKQFF
TRBD1,few,TRBV6-1,TRBJ2-5,TGTGCCAGCACCCCCTTCGCCGGGACAGGGGGTGAGACCCAGTACTTC,CASTPFAGTGGETQYF
TRBD1,few,TRBV7-2,TRBJ2-2,TGTGCCAGCAGCTCCCGGACAGGGGCATCCTCCGGGGAGCTGTTTTTT,CASSSRTGASSGELFF
NA,few,TRBV7-6,TRBJ2-5,TGTGCCAGCAGCTTCGGGAATGGTCAAGGATTTGGGACCCAGTACTTC,CASSFGNGQGFGTQYF
NA,NA,TRBV7-2,TRBJ1-1,TGTGCCAGCAGCACAAAGCGGGGCGCTGAAGCTTTCTTT,CASSTKRGAEAFF
NA,few,TRBV2,TRBJ2-3,TGTGCCAGCAGTGCGTTCCGGCGGGCCACAGATACGCAGTATTTT,CASSAFRRATDTQYF
NA,few,TRBV7-2,TRBJ2-6,TGTGCCAGCACCCCCTTCGGGGCCCGCTCTGGGGCCAACGTCCTGACTTTC,CASTPFGARSGANVLTF
NA,NA,TRBV7-8,TRBJ2-7,TGTGCCAGCAGTGACGACAGGAGGGCGGGGCAGTACTTC,CASSDDRRAGQYF
TRBD1,few,TRBV27,TRBJ1-2,TGTGCCAGCAGTGAAACAGGGGTCGCGTCGGGCTACACCTTC,CASSETGVASGYTF
TRBD1,few,TRBV7-9,TRBJ2-1,TGTGCAGGATCGTGGGGACAGGGGTTCGATGAGCAGTTCTTC,CAGSWGQGFDEQFF
TRBD2,few,TRBV12-3/TRBV12-4,TRBJ2-5,TGTGCCAGCAGTTCTACTAGCGGGGGGGTTGGGGAGACCCAGTACTTC,CASSSTSGGVGETQYF
NA,few,TRBV7-3,TRBJ1-1,TGTGCCAGCAGCTCTTACAAGAACACTGAAGCTTTCTTT,CASSSYKNTEAFF
NA,NA,TRBV4-1,TRBJ2-2,TGCGCCAGCAGCCAAGGTCCCCCCGGGGAGCTGTTTTTT,CASSQGPPGELFF
NA,NA,TRBV18,TRBJ2-5,TGTGCCAGCTCACCAAATGCAGGGGTACAAGAGACCCAGAACTTC,CASSPNAGVQETQNF
TRBD2,NA,TRBV6-2/TRBV6-3,TRBJ2-5,TGTGCCAGCAGTGGTCGGCTAGCGGGGTTGGAGACCCAGTACTTC,CASSGRLAGLETQYF
TRBD1,few,TRBV5-6,TRBJ2-2,TGTGCCAGCAGGGCGACAGGGACGAACACCGGGGAGCTGTTTTTT,CASRATGTNTGELFF
NA,NA,TRBV7-8,TRBJ1-6,TGTGCCAGCAGCTTCCTCGGACGGTCCGCGGCACCCCTCCACTTT,CASSFLGRSAAPLHF
TRBD1,NA,TRBV11-2,TRBJ2-5,TGTGCCAGCAGAGCTCAAGGGGGCCGGGAGACCCAGTACTTC,CASRAQGGRETQYF